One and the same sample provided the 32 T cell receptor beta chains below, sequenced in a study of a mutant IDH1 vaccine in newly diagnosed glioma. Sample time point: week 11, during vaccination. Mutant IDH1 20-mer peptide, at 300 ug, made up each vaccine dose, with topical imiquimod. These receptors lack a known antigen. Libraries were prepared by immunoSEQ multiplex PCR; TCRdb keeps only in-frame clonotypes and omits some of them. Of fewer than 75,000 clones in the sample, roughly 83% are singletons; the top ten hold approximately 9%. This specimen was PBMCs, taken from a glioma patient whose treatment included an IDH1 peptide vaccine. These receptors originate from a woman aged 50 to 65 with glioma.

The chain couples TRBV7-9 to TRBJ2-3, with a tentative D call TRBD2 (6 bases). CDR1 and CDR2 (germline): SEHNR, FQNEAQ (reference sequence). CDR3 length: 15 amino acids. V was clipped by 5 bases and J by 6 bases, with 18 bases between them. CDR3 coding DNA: TGTGCCAGCAGCCACGACCCGGGGGACGGCGATACGCAGTATTTT. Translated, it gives CASSHDPGDGDTQYF.

CDR3 in amino acids: CASSLVRRGVLEQYF. For the CDR3, the DNA is TGTGCCAGCAGTTTGGTCAGGCGGGGGGTTTTGGAGCAGTACTTC. The rearrangement uses TRBV27 and TRBJ2-7; 8 bases align to TRBD2. Germline trimming cut 3 bases from V and 7 bases from J; bases unmatched to any gene: 11. This CDR3 spans 15 amino acids. Germline loops: CDR1 MNHEY, CDR2 SMNVEV (reference sequence).

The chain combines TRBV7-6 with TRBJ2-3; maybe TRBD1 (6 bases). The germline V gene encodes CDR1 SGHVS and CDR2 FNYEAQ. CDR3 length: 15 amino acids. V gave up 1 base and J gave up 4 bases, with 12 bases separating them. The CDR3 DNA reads TGTGCCAGCAGCTTAGGGTCGACAGGACCAGATACGCAGTATTTT. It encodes CASSLGSTGPDTQYF.

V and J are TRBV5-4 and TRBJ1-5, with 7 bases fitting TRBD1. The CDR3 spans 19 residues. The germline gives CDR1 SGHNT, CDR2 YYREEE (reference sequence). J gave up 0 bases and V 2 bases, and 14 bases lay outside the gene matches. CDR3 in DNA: TGTGCCAGCAGCTTTACCCGTGGGGACAGCCTAGCTAGCAATCAGCCCCAGCATTTT. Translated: CASSFTRGDSLASNQPQHF.

CDR3 DNA sequence: TGCGCCAGCAGCCAATCGACAGGGGCCTATGGCTACACCTTC. Translating it yields CASSQSTGAYGYTF. The V and J genes are TRBV4-3 and TRBJ1-2, with 8 bases lining up with TRBD1. Per the germline V gene, CDR1 is LGHNA and CDR2 is YSLEER. V was clipped by 2 bases and J by 4 bases; unmatched bases: 3. This CDR3 comprises 14 residues.

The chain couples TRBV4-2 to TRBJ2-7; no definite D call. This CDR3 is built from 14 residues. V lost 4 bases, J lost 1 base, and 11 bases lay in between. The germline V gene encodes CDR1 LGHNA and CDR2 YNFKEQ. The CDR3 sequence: CASSPDRGSYEQYF. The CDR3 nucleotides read TGTGCCAGCAGCCCCGATCGTGGGTCCTACGAGCAGTACTTC.

The CDR3 DNA follows: TGTGCCAGCAGGGAGGGGGCCTACAATGAGCAGTTCTTC. Protein product: CASREGAYNEQFF. The chain couples TRBV25-1 to TRBJ2-1; D is possibly TRBD1 or TRBD2 (6 bases each). Germline assignment: CDR1 MGHDK and CDR2 SYGVNS. The CDR3 is 13 amino acids. Trimming cost V 6 bases and J 2 bases, with 8 bases left between them.

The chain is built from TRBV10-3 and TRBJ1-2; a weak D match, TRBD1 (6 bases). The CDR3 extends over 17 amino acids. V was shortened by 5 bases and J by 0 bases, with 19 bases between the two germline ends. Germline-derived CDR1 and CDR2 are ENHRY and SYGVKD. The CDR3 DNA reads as TGTGCCATCAGTCCCCAGGGGCCCTTATTAGCTAACTATGGCTACACCTTC. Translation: CAISPQGPLLANYGYTF.

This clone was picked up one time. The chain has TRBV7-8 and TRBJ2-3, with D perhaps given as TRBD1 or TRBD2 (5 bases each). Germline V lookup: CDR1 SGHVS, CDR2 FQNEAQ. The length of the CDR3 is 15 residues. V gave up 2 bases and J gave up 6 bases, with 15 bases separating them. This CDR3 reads CASSLRGAEPDTQYF. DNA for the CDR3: TGTGCCAGCAGCTTAAGAGGGGCCGAACCCGATACGCAGTATTTT.

The CDR3 DNA reads as TGTGCCAGCAGCTTACTAGGCACAGATACGCAGTATTTT. Protein: CASSLLGTDTQYF. The V gene is TRBV7-2, the J gene TRBJ2-3; D gene unclear. The ends were cut back, 2 bases at V and 1 base at J, with 4 bases in the middle. From germline, CDR1 is SGHTA and CDR2 FQGNSA. This CDR3 region has 13 residues.

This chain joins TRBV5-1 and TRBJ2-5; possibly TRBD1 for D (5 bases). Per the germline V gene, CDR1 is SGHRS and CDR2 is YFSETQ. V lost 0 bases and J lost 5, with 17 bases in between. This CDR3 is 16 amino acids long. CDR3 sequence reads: CASSLAYSAGRETQYF. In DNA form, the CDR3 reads TGCGCCAGCAGCTTGGCGTATTCGGCAGGGCGGGAGACCCAGTACTTC. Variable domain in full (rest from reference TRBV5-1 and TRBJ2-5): KAGVTQTPRYLIKTRGQQVTLSCSPISGHRSVSWYQQTPGQGLQFLFEYFSETQRNKGNFPGRFSGRQFSNSRSEMNVSTLELGDSALYLCASSLAYSAGRETQYFGPGTRLLVL.

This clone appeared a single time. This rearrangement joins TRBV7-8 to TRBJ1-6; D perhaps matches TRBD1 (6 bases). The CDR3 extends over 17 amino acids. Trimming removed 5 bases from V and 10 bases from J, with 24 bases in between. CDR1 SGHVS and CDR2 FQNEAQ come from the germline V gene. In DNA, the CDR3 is TGTGCCAGCAGCCCAAATACACGGGCAGGGGCAAACTCACCCCTCCACTTT. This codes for CASSPNTRAGANSPLHF.

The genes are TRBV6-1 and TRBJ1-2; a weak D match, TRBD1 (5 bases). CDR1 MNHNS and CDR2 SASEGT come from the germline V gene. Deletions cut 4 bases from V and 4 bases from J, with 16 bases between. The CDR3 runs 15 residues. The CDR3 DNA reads TGTGCCAGCAGTGGGGGGGTGGGAGCCGGCTATGGCTACACCTTC. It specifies CASSGGVGAGYGYTF.

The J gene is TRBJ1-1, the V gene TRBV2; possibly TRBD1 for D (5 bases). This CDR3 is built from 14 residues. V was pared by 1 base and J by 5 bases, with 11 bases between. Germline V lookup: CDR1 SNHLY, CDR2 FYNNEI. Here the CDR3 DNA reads TGTGCCAGCAGTGAAGATTCAGGGAGGACTGAAGCTTTCTTT. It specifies CASSEDSGRTEAFF.

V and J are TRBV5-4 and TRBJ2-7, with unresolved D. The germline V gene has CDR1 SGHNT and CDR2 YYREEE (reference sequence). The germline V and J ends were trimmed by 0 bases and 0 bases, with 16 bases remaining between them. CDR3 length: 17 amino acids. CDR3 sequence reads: CASSLASGRSSSYEQYF. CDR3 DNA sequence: TGTGCCAGCAGCTTGGCGTCCGGACGGTCGAGCTCCTACGAGCAGTACTTC.

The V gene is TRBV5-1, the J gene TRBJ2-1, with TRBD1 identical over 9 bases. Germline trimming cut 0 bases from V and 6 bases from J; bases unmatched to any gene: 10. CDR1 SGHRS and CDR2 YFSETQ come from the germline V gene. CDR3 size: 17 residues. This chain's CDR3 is CASSLATGTGRVNEQFF. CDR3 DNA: TGCGCCAGCAGCTTGGCGACCGGGACAGGGAGGGTCAATGAGCAGTTCTTC.

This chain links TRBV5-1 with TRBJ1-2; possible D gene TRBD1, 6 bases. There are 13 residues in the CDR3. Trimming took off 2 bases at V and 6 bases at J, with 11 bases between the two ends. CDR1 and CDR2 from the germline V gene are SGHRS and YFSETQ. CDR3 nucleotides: TGCGCCAGCAGCTTTACAGGGCATGATGGCTACACCTTC. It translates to CASSFTGHDGYTF.

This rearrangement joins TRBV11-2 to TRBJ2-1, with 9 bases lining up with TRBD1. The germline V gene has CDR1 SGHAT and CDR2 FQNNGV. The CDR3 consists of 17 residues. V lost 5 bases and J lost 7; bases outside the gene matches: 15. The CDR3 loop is CASSQLSGDRVGNEQFF. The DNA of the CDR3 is TGTGCCAGCAGCCAACTCTCAGGGGACAGGGTGGGGAATGAGCAGTTCTTC.

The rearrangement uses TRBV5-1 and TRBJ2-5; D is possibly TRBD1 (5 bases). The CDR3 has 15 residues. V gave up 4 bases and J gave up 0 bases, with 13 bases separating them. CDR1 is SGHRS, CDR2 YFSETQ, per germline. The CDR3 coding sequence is TGCGCCAGCAGCCAGGGTGATCGGGACCAAGAGACCCAGTACTTC. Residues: CASSQGDRDQETQYF.

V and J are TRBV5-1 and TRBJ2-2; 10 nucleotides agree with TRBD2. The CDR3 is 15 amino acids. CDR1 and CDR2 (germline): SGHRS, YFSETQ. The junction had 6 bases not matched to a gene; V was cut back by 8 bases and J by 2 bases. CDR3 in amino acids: CASSSGGANTGELFF. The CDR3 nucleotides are TGCGCCAGTTCGAGCGGGGGGGCCAACACCGGGGAGCTGTTTTTT.

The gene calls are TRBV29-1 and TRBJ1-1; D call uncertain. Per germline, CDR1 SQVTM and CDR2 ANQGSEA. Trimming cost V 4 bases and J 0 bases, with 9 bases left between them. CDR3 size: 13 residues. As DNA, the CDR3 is TGCAGCGTTGCCGCGACACTGAACACTGAAGCTTTCTTT. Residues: CSVAATLNTEAFF.

The CDR3 bases are TGTGCCAGCAGCCGTGGGGGGATCTTCGAGCAGTACTTC. It translates to CASSRGGIFEQYF. This chain joins TRBV5-6 and TRBJ2-7, with a tentative D call TRBD2 (6 bases). Germline V gene sequence: CDR1 SGHDT, CDR2 YYEEEE. The ends were cut back, 4 bases at V and 6 bases at J, with 14 bases in the middle. This CDR3 comprises 13 residues.

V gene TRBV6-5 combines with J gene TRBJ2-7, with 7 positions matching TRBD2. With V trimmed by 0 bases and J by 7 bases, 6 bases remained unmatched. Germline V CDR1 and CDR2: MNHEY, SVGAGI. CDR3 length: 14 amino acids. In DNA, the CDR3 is TGTGCCAGCAGTTACTCGTGGGGGGGGGTAGAGCAGTACTTC. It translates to CASSYSWGGVEQYF.

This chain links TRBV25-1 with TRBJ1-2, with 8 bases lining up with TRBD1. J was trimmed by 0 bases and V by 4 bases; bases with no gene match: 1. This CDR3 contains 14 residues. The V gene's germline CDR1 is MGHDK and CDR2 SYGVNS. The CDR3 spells CASSGTGSNYGYTF. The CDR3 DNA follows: TGTGCCAGCAGTGGGACAGGGTCTAACTATGGCTACACCTTC.

As DNA, the CDR3 is TGCGCCAGCAGCCAAGAAGGAGGCCTCAGCTACGAGCAGTACTTC. It translates to CASSQEGGLSYEQYF. This chain connects TRBV4-1 to TRBJ2-7, with D perhaps TRBD2 (5 bases). This CDR3 has 15 amino acids. Germline CDR1 and CDR2: MGHRA and YSYEKL. V was shortened by 0 bases and J by 3 bases, with 12 bases between the two germline ends.

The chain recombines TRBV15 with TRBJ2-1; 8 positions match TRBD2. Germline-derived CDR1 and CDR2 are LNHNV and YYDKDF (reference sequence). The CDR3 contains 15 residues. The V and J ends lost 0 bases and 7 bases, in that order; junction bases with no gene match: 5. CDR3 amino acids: CATSRDGGALNEQFF. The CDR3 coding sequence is TGTGCCACCAGCAGAGACGGGGGGGCCCTAAATGAGCAGTTCTTC.

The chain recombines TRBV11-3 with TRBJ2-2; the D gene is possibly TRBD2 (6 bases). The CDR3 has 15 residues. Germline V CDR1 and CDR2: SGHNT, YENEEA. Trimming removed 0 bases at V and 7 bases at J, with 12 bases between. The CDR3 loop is CASSLDGGANGELFF. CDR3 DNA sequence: TGTGCCAGCAGCTTAGATGGCGGGGCGAACGGGGAGCTGTTTTTT. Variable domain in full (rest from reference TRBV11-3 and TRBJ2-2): EAGVVQSPRYKIIEKKQPVAFWCNPISGHNTLYWYLQNLGQGPELLIRYENEEAVDDSQLPKDRFSAERLKGVDSTLKIQPAELGDSAVYLCASSLDGGANGELFFGEGSRLTVL.

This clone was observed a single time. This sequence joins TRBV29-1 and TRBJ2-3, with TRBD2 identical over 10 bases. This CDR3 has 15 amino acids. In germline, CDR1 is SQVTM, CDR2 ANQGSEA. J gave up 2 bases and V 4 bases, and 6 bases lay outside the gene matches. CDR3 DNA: TGCAGCGTTGCCGTAGCGGGGGGCCCCACAGATACGCAGTATTTT. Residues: CSVAVAGGPTDTQYF.

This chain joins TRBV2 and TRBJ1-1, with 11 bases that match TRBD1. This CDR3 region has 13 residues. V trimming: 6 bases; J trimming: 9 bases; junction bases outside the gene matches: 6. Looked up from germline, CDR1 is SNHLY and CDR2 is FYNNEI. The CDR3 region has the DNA TGTGCCAGCAGAGGACAGGGGGCCCCCAAAGCTTTCTTT. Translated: CASRGQGAPKAFF.

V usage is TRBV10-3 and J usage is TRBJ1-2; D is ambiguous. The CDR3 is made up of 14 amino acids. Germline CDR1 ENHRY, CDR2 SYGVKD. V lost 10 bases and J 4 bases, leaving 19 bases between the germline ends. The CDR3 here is CATSSDSVGYGYTF. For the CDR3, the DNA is TGTGCCACCTCGTCGGACTCGGTCGGCTATGGCTACACCTTC.

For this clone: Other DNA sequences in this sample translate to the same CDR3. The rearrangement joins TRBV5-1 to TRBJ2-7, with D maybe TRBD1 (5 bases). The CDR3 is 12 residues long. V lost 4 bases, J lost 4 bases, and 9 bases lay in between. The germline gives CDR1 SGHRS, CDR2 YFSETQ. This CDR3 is CASSQQGYEQYF. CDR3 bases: TGCGCCAGCAGCCAGCAGGGATACGAGCAGTACTTC.

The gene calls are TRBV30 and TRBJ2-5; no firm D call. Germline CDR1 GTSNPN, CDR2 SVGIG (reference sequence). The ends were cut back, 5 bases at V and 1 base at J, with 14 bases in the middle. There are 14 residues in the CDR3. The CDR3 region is CAWLRTGVQETQYF. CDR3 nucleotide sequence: TGTGCCTGGCTCCGAACGGGTGTCCAAGAGACCCAGTACTTC.